This T cell receptor (beta chain) was found in a study of T cells in women clearing cervical HPV infection. immunoSEQ multiplex PCR used an average of 1200 ng genomic DNA. Assay used: immunoSEQ multiplex PCR; TCRdb lists only in-frame clones, some missing. The sample has about 34,000 clones, and its top ten clones hold more than 3%. CDR1 is DFQATT, CDR2 SNEGSKA, per germline (reference sequence). This CDR3 is built from 12 residues. The V end lost 6 bases, the J end lost 6 bases, and 13 bases lay between the germline ends. Each participant carried one incident cervical HPV16 infection only. Of note for this clone: The observed sequence ends 3 residues before the CDR3 terminus, with the missing tail filled in from the germline J gene.

J is TRBJ2-3 and V is TRBV20-1; a possible D gene is TRBD2 (5 bases). The sequence came from a woman aged 18-70 years with a cervical HPV16 infection that either progressed to CIN3+ or cleared (not recorded which). Sequencing input: blood buffy coat. The CDR3 sequence is CSAPRGGDTQYF. CDR3 bases read: TGCAGTGCCCCTCGGGGTGGTGATACG.